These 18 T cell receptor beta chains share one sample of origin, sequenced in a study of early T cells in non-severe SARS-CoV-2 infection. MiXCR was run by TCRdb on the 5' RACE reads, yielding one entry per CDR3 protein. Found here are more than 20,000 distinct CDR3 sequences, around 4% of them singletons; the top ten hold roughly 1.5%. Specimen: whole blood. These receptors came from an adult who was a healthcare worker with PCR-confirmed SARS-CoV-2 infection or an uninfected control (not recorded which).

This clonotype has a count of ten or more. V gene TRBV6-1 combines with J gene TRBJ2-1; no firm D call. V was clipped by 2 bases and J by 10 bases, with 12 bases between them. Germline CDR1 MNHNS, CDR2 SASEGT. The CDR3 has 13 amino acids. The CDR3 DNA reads TGTGCCAGCAGTGAAAGTCTCCGTGACGAGCAGTTCTTC. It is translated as CASSESLRDEQFF.

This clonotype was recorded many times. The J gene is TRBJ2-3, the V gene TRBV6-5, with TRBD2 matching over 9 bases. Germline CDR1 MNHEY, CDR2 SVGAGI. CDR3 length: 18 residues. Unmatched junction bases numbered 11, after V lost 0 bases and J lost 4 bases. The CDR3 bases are TGTGCCAGCAGTTACTCGATTAGGCTTAGCGGGGGATCAGATACGCAGTATTTT. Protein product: CASSYSIRLSGGSDTQYF.

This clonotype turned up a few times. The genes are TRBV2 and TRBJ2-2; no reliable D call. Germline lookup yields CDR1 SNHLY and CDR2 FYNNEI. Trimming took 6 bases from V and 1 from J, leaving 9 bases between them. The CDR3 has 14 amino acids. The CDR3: CASRRTVNTGELFF. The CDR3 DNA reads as TGTGCCAGCAGAAGGACGGTGAACACCGGGGAGCTGTTTTTT.

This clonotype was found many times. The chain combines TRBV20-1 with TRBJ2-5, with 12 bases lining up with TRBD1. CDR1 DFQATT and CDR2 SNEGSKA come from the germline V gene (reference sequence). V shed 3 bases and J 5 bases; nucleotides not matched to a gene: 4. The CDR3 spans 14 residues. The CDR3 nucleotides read TGCAGTGCTAGGGGGGACAGGGGGCTTGAGACCCAGTACTTC. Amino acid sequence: CSARGDRGLETQYF.

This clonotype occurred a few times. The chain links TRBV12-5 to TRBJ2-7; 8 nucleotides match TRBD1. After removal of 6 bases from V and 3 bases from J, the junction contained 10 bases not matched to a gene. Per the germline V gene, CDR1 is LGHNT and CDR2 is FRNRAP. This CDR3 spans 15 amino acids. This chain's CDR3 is CASGPYLDRDYEQYF. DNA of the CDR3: TGTGCTAGTGGCCCCTATTTGGACAGGGACTACGAGCAGTACTTC.

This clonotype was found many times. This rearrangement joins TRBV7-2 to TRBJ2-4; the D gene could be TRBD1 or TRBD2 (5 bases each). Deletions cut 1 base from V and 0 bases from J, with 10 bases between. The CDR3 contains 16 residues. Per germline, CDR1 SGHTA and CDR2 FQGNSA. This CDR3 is CASSLGGIGAKNIQYF. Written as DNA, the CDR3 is TGTGCCAGCAGCTTAGGGGGGATCGGAGCCAAAAACATTCAGTACTTC.

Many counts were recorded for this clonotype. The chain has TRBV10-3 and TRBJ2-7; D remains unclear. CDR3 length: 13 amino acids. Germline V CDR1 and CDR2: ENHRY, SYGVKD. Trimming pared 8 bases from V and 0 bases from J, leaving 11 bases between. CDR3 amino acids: CAIGKAVSYEQYF. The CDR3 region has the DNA TGTGCCATCGGCAAGGCGGTCTCCTACGAGCAGTACTTC.

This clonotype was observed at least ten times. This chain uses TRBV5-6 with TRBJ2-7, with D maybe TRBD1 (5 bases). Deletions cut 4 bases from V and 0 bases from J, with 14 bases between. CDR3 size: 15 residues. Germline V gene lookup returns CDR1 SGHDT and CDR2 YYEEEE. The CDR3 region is CASSPLLDSSYEQYF. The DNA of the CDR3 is TGTGCCAGCAGCCCCCTCCTCGACAGCTCCTACGAGCAGTACTTC.

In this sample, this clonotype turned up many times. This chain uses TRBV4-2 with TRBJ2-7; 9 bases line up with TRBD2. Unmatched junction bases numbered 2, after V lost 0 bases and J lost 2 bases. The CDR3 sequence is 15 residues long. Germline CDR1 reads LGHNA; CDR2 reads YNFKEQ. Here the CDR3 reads CASSQERLAAYEQYF. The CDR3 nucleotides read TGTGCCAGCAGCCAAGAGCGACTAGCGGCCTACGAGCAGTACTTC.

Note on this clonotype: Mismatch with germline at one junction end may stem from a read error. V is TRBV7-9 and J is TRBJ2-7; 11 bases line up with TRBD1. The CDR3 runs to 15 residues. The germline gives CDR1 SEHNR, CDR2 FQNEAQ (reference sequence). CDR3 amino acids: CASSSPDRGREEVNF. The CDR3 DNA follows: TGTGCCAGCAGCTCGCCGGACAGGGGGCGCGAGGAGGTGAACTTC.

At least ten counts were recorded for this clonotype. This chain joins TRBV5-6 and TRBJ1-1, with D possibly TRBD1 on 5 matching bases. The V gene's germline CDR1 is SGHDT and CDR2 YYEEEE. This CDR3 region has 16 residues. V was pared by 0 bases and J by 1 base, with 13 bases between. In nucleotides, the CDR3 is TGTGCCAGCAGCTTGGCGGGGGGACCTCGGAACACTGAAGCTTTCTTT. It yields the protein CASSLAGGPRNTEAFF.

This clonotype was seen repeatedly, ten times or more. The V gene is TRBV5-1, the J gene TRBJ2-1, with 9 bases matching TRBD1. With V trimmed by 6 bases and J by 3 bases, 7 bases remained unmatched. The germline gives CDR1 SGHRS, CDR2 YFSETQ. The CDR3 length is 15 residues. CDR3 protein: CASMEGTGNYNEQFF. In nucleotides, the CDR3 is TGCGCCAGCATGGAGGGGACAGGGAACTACAATGAGCAGTTCTTC.

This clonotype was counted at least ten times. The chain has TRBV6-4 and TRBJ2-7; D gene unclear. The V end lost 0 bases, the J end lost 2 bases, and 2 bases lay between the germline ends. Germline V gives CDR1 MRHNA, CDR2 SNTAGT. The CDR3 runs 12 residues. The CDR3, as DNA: TGTGCCAGCAGTGACTCACCCTACGAGCAGTACTTC. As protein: CASSDSPYEQYF.

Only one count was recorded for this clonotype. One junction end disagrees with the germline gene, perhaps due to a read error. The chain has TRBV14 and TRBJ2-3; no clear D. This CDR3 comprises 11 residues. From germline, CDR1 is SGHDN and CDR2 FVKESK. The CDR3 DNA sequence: TGTGCCAGCAGCCAAGGGGATACGCGGTATTTT. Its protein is CASSQGDTRYF.

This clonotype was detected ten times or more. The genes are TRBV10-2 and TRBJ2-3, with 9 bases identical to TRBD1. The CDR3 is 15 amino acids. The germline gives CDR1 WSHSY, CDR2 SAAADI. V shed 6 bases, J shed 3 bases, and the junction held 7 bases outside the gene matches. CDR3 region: CASRIGQGRTDTQYF. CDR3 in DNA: TGCGCCAGCAGGATCGGACAGGGGCGAACAGATACGCAGTATTTT.

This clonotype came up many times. CDR3 bases: TGTGCCAGCAGCCGGGGGCAAGGTCGGGGCACTGAAGCTTTCTTT. It yields the protein CASSRGQGRGTEAFF. V gene TRBV7-2 combines with J gene TRBJ1-1; TRBD1 is a possible D gene (6 bases). V lost 5 bases and J 4 bases, leaving 17 bases between the germline ends. Germline V gene sequence: CDR1 SGHTA, CDR2 FQGNSA. This CDR3 is built from 15 residues.

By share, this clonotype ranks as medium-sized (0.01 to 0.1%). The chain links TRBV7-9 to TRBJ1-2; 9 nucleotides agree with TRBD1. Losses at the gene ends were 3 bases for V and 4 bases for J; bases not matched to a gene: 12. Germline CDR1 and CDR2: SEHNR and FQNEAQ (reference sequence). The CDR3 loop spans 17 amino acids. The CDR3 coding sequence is TGTGCCAGCAGCTTGGGACAGGGATGGACCCTCACCTATGGCTACACCTTC. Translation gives CASSLGQGWTLTYGYTF.

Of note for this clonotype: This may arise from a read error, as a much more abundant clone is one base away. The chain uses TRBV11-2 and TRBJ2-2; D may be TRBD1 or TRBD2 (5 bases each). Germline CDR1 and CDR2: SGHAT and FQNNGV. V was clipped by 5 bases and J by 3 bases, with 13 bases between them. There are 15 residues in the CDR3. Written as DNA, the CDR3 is TGTGCCAGCAGCGACGGGACCCATTACACCGGGGAGCTGTTTTTT. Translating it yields CASSDGTHYTGELFF.